This passage covers 13 T cell receptor beta chains from one sample sequenced in a study of early T cells in non-severe SARS-CoV-2 infection. TCRdb called the 5' RACE reads again in MiXCR, with one record for every CDR3 protein. The table shows 20,000 to 25,000 distinct CDR3 sequences, with roughly 4.7% occurring only once. The sequenced material came from whole blood. These TCRs come from an adult who was a healthcare worker with PCR-confirmed SARS-CoV-2 infection or an uninfected control (not recorded which).

This clonotype was counted ten times or more. This rearrangement joins TRBV21-1 to TRBJ1-2. TRBV21-1 represents a pseudogene. The length of the CDR3 is 16 residues. The CDR3 protein is CASSKALLDWNYGYTF. CDR3 sequence (DNA): TGTGCCAGCAGCAAAGCGCTTCTGGACTGGAACTATGGCTACACCTTC.

The rearrangement uses TRBV19 and TRBJ1-4; D call uncertain. This CDR3 has 13 amino acids. The V end was cut by 5 bases, the J end by 2 bases, with 6 bases between. Germline CDR1 reads LNHDA; CDR2 reads SQIVND (reference sequence). CDR3 DNA sequence: TGTGCCAGTAGTCCCGGGACTAATGAAAAACTGTTTTTT. Translating gives CASSPGTNEKLFF.

This clonotype was counted ten times or more. The CDR3 DNA reads as TGTGCCACCAGCCCGGGACCGCAAGTTGGGGATACGCAGTATTTT. Translated, it gives CATSPGPQVGDTQYF. The chain couples TRBV15 to TRBJ2-3; D might be TRBD1 or TRBD2, each matching 5 bases. Trimming took 5 bases from V and 6 from J, leaving 18 bases between them. The germline CDR1 and CDR2 sequences are LNHNV and YYDKDF (reference sequence). The CDR3 consists of 15 residues.

In this sample, this clonotype turned up many times. The chain's CDR3 is CASTLGGQGATNEKLFF. DNA of the CDR3: TGTGCCAGCACCTTGGGGGGACAGGGTGCAACTAATGAAAAACTGTTTTTT. V is TRBV6-6 and J is TRBJ1-4; 9 nucleotides agree with TRBD1. This CDR3 has 17 amino acids. The junction had 9 bases not matched to a gene; V was cut back by 7 bases and J by 0 bases. Germline V CDR1 and CDR2: MNHNY, SVGAGI (reference sequence).

This clonotype was seen ten or more times. The chain joins TRBV20-1 to TRBJ2-7; TRBD2 is a possible D gene (5 bases). Germline CDR1 and CDR2: DFQATT and SNEGSKA (reference sequence). The length of the CDR3 is 14 residues. V lost 4 bases and J 1 base, leaving 14 bases between the germline ends. The CDR3 coding sequence is TGCAGTGCTATTCGGGGTTTGGGGTCCTACGAGCAGTACTTC. Amino acid sequence: CSAIRGLGSYEQYF.

The sample holds a few counts of this clonotype. CDR3 coding DNA: TGTGCCAGCAGTTTGAACCCCAGGGCGAGAAATGGCTACACCTTC. The encoded protein is CASSLNPRARNGYTF. The J gene is TRBJ1-2, the V gene TRBV12-3 or TRBV12-4; D possibly corresponds to TRBD1 (5 bases). The CDR3 spans 15 residues. Trimming removed 3 bases at V and 6 bases at J, with 17 bases between.

The table lists this clonotype with many counts. This rearrangement joins TRBV7-2 to TRBJ1-5; a weak D match, TRBD1 (5 bases). This CDR3 region has 16 residues. Germline V gene sequence: CDR1 SGHTA, CDR2 FQGNSA. V dropped 6 bases and J dropped 7 bases, with 22 bases sitting between them. CDR3 DNA sequence: TGTGCCAGCAGTTACTCCGGGACTCCTACCGGCCAGCCCCAGCATTTT. Translated: CASSYSGTPTGQPQHF.

This clonotype was observed many times. The chain employs TRBV7-6 and TRBJ1-3; TRBD1 might be the D (5 bases). Deletions cut 5 bases from V and 1 base from J, with 15 bases between. The CDR3 sequence is 16 residues long. Germline V gene lookup returns CDR1 SGHVS and CDR2 FNYEAQ. The CDR3 bases are TGTGCCAGCAGCCCCACTGGGGCCTGGTCTGGAAACACCATATATTTT. Translated: CASSPTGAWSGNTIYF.

This clonotype has more than one count but fewer than ten. The rearrangement links TRBV20-1 to TRBJ1-1; D is possibly TRBD1 (5 bases). Trimming left V 5 bases short and J 7 bases short, with 14 bases between. This CDR3 has 12 amino acids. Germline values: CDR1 DFQATT, CDR2 SNEGSKA (reference sequence). The CDR3: CSAEIGGGEAFF. The CDR3 DNA reads TGCAGTGCTGAGATCGGGGGAGGTGAAGCTTTCTTT.

In this sample, this clonotype turned up a few times. This rearrangement joins TRBV20-1 to TRBJ1-4; weak D call: TRBD1 (5 bases). This CDR3 has 14 amino acids. V was cut by 1 base and J by 5 bases, with 11 bases left in between. Germline assignment: CDR1 DFQATT and CDR2 SNEGSKA (reference sequence). The CDR3 nucleotides read TGCAGTGCTAGAGGAGCAGGGAGGAATGAAAAACTGTTTTTT. This translates into CSARGAGRNEKLFF.

This clonotype was seen at least ten times. This sequence joins TRBV5-1 and TRBJ1-5; TRBD1 matches 7 bases. The CDR3 is 14 residues long. The junction had 4 bases not matched to a gene; V was cut back by 4 bases and J by 3 bases. From germline, CDR1 is SGHRS and CDR2 YFSETQ. The CDR3 loop reads CASSRDRDNQPQHF. The CDR3 nucleotides are TGCGCCAGCAGCCGTGACAGGGACAATCAGCCCCAGCATTTT.

This clonotype was recorded many times. This rearrangement joins TRBV20-1 to TRBJ2-3; D gene uncertain. Germline CDR1 is DFQATT and CDR2 is SNEGSKA (reference sequence). The CDR3 contains 14 residues. Trimming stripped 0 bases from V and 3 bases from J, with 10 bases between. In DNA, the CDR3 is TGCAGTGCTAGAGACCAGGTGGGGACAGATACGCAGTATTTT. The encoded protein is CSARDQVGTDTQYF.

This clonotype has at least ten counts. The gene calls are TRBV10-3 and TRBJ1-3; a possible D gene is TRBD1 (6 bases). V lost 4 bases to trimming and J lost 1 base, with 8 bases between them. This CDR3 contains 14 residues. Germline V gives CDR1 ENHRY, CDR2 SYGVKD. The CDR3 spells CAISAQGSGNTIYF. In nucleotides, the CDR3 is TGTGCCATCAGTGCGCAGGGGTCTGGAAACACCATATATTTT.